This T cell receptor (beta chain) was recovered during a study of shared clonotypes between healthy human individuals. In the study overall: The donors, two women and a few men, were aged 18 to 49.

The protocol was immunoSEQ multiplex PCR, while the TCRdb copy is restricted to in-frame clones and leaves out a portion. Of about 490,000 clones listed, approximately 80% are singletons. Germline V gives CDR1 SGHTA, CDR2 FQGNSA. V was pared by 5 bases and J by 0 bases, with 5 bases of the junction left unmatched. This CDR3 region has 15 residues. This clone was counted at least ten times. The same CDR3 arises from other DNA sequences in this sample as well. The source material was PBMCs. The sequence was collected from a woman aged 40 to 55 in good health. Some clones in this sample may be carry-over from other donors' samples. The chain combines TRBV7-2 with TRBJ2-7; 9 positions match TRBD2. The CDR3 coding sequence is TGTGCCAGCAGCCTCTTAGCGGGAGCCTCCTACGAGCAGTACTTC. As protein: CASSLLAGASYEQYF.